The 30 T cell receptor beta chains below come from one sample, sequenced in a study of blood T cell repertoires in COVID-19. The table came from immunoSEQ multiplex PCR; TCRdb's copy has only in-frame clones and leaves some out. The sample records 50,000 to 75,000 clones, roughly 87% being singletons. The sequenced sample consisted of peripheral blood. The receptors derive from an elderly man in a cohort sampled during active COVID-19.

The chain uses TRBV5-1 and TRBJ1-3; D unresolved. The V end lost 4 bases, the J end lost 0 bases, and 8 bases lay between the germline ends. In germline, CDR1 is SGHRS, CDR2 YFSETQ. The CDR3 extends over 14 amino acids. The DNA for the CDR3 is TGCGCCAGCAGCGACCACAGCTCTGGAAACACCATATATTTT. This translates into CASSDHSSGNTIYF. The complete variable domain, with remaining parts taken from reference TRBV5-1 and TRBJ1-3, reads KAGVTQTPRYLIKTRGQQVTLSCSPISGHRSVSWYQQTPGQGLQFLFEYFSETQRNKGNFPGRFSGRQFSNSRSEMNVSTLELGDSALYLCASSDHSSGNTIYFGEGSWLTVV.

The table lists this clone with a count of one. The V call is TRBV7-2, the J call TRBJ1-4; 7 bases align to TRBD1. Looked up from germline, CDR1 is SGHTA and CDR2 is FQGNSA. CDR3 size: 15 residues. J lost 3 bases, V lost 4 bases, and 5 bases had no gene match. The DNA for the CDR3 is TGTGCCAGCAGCTACTACAGGGGAGCTAATGAAAAACTGTTTTTT. Residues: CASSYYRGANEKLFF.

The chain recombines TRBV5-6 with TRBJ1-1; 8 bases are shared with TRBD1. Germline V gene sequence: CDR1 SGHDT, CDR2 YYEEEE. Trimming took 3 bases from V and 3 from J; bases not matched to a gene: 13. The CDR3 runs to 17 residues. CDR3 residues: CASSSPGRDRSYTEAFF. Written as DNA, the CDR3 is TGTGCCAGCAGCTCGCCCGGTCGGGACAGGAGTTACACTGAAGCTTTCTTT.

This clone was counted a single time. The chain links TRBV19 to TRBJ1-2, with D maybe TRBD1 (5 bases). Germline V gene data show CDR1 as LNHDA and CDR2 as SQIVND (reference sequence). V lost 0 bases and J lost 0, with 8 bases in between. The CDR3 totals 15 residues. The CDR3 sequence: CASSIETGTNYGYTF. In DNA, the CDR3 is TGTGCCAGTAGTATAGAAACAGGAACTAACTATGGCTACACCTTC.

CDR3 DNA: TGTGCCAGCAGCCAGCGGGACCACTATAATTCACCCCTCCACTTT. It codes for CASSQRDHYNSPLHF. The V call is TRBV14, the J call TRBJ1-6; possible D gene TRBD1, 5 bases. Germline-derived CDR1 and CDR2 are SGHDN and FVKESK. The CDR3 length is 15 residues. The V end lost 3 bases, the J end lost 3 bases, and 9 bases lay between the germline ends.

This sequence joins TRBV5-5 and TRBJ1-1, with TRBD1 identical over 9 bases. The germline gives CDR1 SGHKS, CDR2 YYEKEE (reference sequence). The CDR3 extends over 14 amino acids. The ends lost 4 bases at V and 1 base at J; junction bases unmatched: 2. The CDR3 region has the DNA TGTGCCAGCAGCCGGGACAGGGCGAACACTGAAGCTTTCTTT. It translates to CASSRDRANTEAFF.

The chain employs TRBV5-1 and TRBJ1-6; D perhaps matches TRBD1 (6 bases). The CDR3 is 15 amino acids. Trimming shortened V by 7 bases and J by 4 bases, and 15 bases separated the two germline ends. CDR1 and CDR2 from the germline V gene are SGHRS and YFSETQ. For the CDR3, the DNA is TGCGCCAGCGCACTTGAGGACAGATATAATTCACCCCTCCACTTT. Its protein product is CASALEDRYNSPLHF.

This rearrangement joins TRBV29-1 to TRBJ1-5; unclear D gene. CDR1 is SQVTM, CDR2 ANQGSEA, per germline. There are 13 residues in the CDR3. V gave up 4 bases and J gave up 0 bases, with 7 bases separating them. The CDR3 sequence: CSVVQSSNQPQHF. The CDR3 DNA reads TGCAGCGTTGTACAGAGTAGCAATCAGCCCCAGCATTTT.

This clone was detected once. The V call is TRBV4-2, the J call TRBJ2-1; TRBD2 matches 8 bases. This CDR3 has 14 residues. Trimming removed 7 bases from V and 5 bases from J; junction bases left unmatched: 7. CDR1 is LGHNA and CDR2 is YNFKEQ in the germline V gene. CDR3 in DNA: TGTGCCAGCACTAGGAGCGGGAGCGACAATGAGCAGTTCTTC. Its protein product is CASTRSGSDNEQFF.

Of note for this clone: Other DNA sequences within the sample encode an identical CDR3. The V call is TRBV20-1, the J call TRBJ2-7, with TRBD2 identical over 8 bases. V gave up 4 bases and J gave up 5 bases; unmatched junction bases: 1. Germline CDR1 DFQATT, CDR2 SNEGSKA (reference sequence). The CDR3 has 11 residues. The CDR3 bases are TGCAGTGCTACTAGCGGGCACGAGCAGTACTTC. The encoded protein is CSATSGHEQYF.

The chain uses TRBV27 and TRBJ2-7; TRBD1 aligns across 10 bases. Per the germline V gene, CDR1 is MNHEY and CDR2 is SMNVEV (reference sequence). This CDR3 is 13 amino acids long. The junction had 11 bases not matched to a gene; V was cut back by 11 bases and J by 7 bases. The chain's CDR3 is CAGAARTGGEQYF. The CDR3 bases are TGTGCCGGCGCGGCTAGGACAGGGGGTGAGCAGTACTTC.

V gene TRBV14 combines with J gene TRBJ2-1, with 8 positions matching TRBD1. Trimming removed 4 bases from V and 4 bases from J; junction bases left unmatched: 3. Germline assignment: CDR1 SGHDN and CDR2 FVKESK. This CDR3 spans 14 amino acids. CDR3 DNA: TGTGCCAGCAGCCGGGACAGGTTTTACAATGAGCAGTTCTTC. Protein: CASSRDRFYNEQFF.

The gene calls are TRBV5-4 and TRBJ2-3; 10 bases are a match to TRBD1. CDR3 size: 15 residues. CDR1 SGHNT and CDR2 YYREEE come from the germline V gene (reference sequence). The J segment lost 3 bases and the V segment lost 2 bases, leaving 3 bases of the junction unmatched. The CDR3 DNA reads as TGTGCCAGCAGCTTTCGGACAGGGGGAACAGATACGCAGTATTTT. It specifies CASSFRTGGTDTQYF.

This clone was found once. The chain employs TRBV6-5 and TRBJ1-5; 7 nucleotides agree with TRBD1. The CDR3 is 15 residues long. Germline V CDR1 and CDR2: MNHEY, SVGAGI. Trimming took 6 bases from V and 0 from J; bases not matched to a gene: 5. CDR3 residues: CASSSTGLSNQPQHF. In DNA form, the CDR3 reads TGTGCCAGCAGCTCGACAGGGCTTAGCAATCAGCCCCAGCATTTT.

The chain joins TRBV29-1 to TRBJ1-6; possibly TRBD1 for D (6 bases). Germline V gene sequence: CDR1 SQVTM, CDR2 ANQGSEA. This CDR3 has 14 amino acids. V was clipped by 3 bases and J by 8 bases, with 14 bases between them. CDR3: CSVDKGGRDSPLHF. The DNA of the CDR3 is TGCAGCGTTGACAAAGGGGGACGGGATTCACCCCTCCACTTT. The full variable domain, with the rest looked up from reference TRBV29-1 and TRBJ1-6, is SAVISQKPSRDICQRGTSLTIQCQVDSQVTMMFWYRQQPGQSLTLIATANQGSEATYESGFVIDKFPISRPNLTFSTLTVSNMSPEDSSIYLCSVDKGGRDSPLHFGNGTRLTVT.

V and J are TRBV7-9 and TRBJ1-6, with 12 nucleotides matching TRBD1. The germline CDR1 and CDR2 sequences are SEHNR and FQNEAQ (reference sequence). The CDR3 extends over 15 amino acids. V gave up 1 base and J gave up 9 bases; unmatched junction bases: 1. The CDR3 region has the DNA TGTGCCAGCAGCTTAGGGGGACAGGGGGCTTCACCCCTCCACTTT. Translating it yields CASSLGGQGASPLHF.

V gene TRBV7-2 combines with J gene TRBJ2-1; no firm D call. The CDR3 consists of 16 residues. Trimming took 1 base from V and 0 from J, leaving 10 bases between them. Looked up from germline, CDR1 is SGHTA and CDR2 is FQGNSA. The CDR3 DNA is TGTGCCAGCAGCTTAGGACTGCCCAGCTCCTACAATGAGCAGTTCTTC. It specifies CASSLGLPSSYNEQFF.

The V and J genes are TRBV6-4 and TRBJ2-5, with 9 bases identical to TRBD2. Looked up from germline, CDR1 is MRHNA and CDR2 is SNTAGT. V lost 6 bases and J lost 7; bases outside the gene matches: 12. The CDR3 loop spans 15 amino acids. CDR3 nucleotide sequence: TGTGCCAGCAGGGCCCGGCGGGGGGGCCGATCGACCCAGTACTTC. Its protein product is CASRARRGGRSTQYF.

This chain joins TRBV5-6 and TRBJ2-5, with D uncertain. This CDR3 contains 13 residues. The ends were cut back, 5 bases at V and 6 bases at J, with 14 bases in the middle. CDR1 SGHDT and CDR2 YYEEEE come from the germline V gene. CDR3 sequence reads: CASSIGDRKTQYF. The DNA for the CDR3 is TGTGCCAGCAGTATAGGAGACCGCAAGACCCAGTACTTC.

The chain employs TRBV9 and TRBJ2-7; a weak D match, TRBD1 (5 bases). The V end lost 0 bases, the J end lost 3 bases, and 10 bases lay between the germline ends. The CDR3 is 14 residues long. Germline CDR1 and CDR2: SGDLS and YYNGEE. CDR3 residues: CASSVARVGYEQYF. The CDR3 bases are TGTGCCAGCAGCGTAGCCAGGGTTGGCTACGAGCAGTACTTC.

CDR3 sequence: CSARDRDTQYF. In nucleotides, the CDR3 is TGCAGTGCTAGAGATCGGGATACGCAGTATTTT. The chain joins TRBV20-1 to TRBJ2-3; D not resolved. V gave up 0 bases and J gave up 6 bases, with 4 bases separating them. This CDR3 has 11 residues. Germline loops: CDR1 DFQATT, CDR2 SNEGSKA (reference sequence).

The chain is built from TRBV7-8 and TRBJ2-3; TRBD2 matches 7 bases. Germline trimming cut 5 bases from V and 0 bases from J; bases unmatched to any gene: 11. The germline V gene encodes CDR1 SGHVS and CDR2 FQNEAQ. The CDR3 is 17 amino acids. This CDR3 reads CASSRASGWKSTDTQYF. The DNA of the CDR3 is TGTGCCAGCAGCCGGGCTAGCGGATGGAAGAGCACAGATACGCAGTATTTT. The full variable domain, rest sourced from reference TRBV7-8 and TRBJ2-3, is GAGVSQSPRYKVAKRGQDVALRCDPISGHVSLFWYQQALGQGPEFLTYFQNEAQLDKSGLPSDRFFAERPEGSVSTLKIQRTQQEDSAVYLCASSRASGWKSTDTQYFGPGTRLTVL.

This chain uses TRBV30 with TRBJ1-2, with TRBD1 matching over 8 bases. This CDR3 spans 15 amino acids. V was pared by 4 bases and J by 3 bases, with 10 bases of the junction left unmatched. Germline V gene data show CDR1 as GTSNPN and CDR2 as SVGIG (reference sequence). CDR3 loop: CAWMTPGQAYYGYTF. CDR3 in DNA: TGTGCCTGGATGACCCCGGGACAGGCTTACTATGGCTACACCTTC.

This chain connects TRBV6-5 to TRBJ1-1, with D uncertain. Trimming left V 6 bases short and J 0 bases short, with 11 bases between. CDR3 length: 14 amino acids. The germline gives CDR1 MNHEY, CDR2 SVGAGI. The CDR3: CASRSFGVNTEAFF. CDR3 sequence (DNA): TGTGCCAGCAGGTCGTTCGGGGTGAACACTGAAGCTTTCTTT.

The chain couples TRBV1 to TRBJ2-5; TRBD1 is taken as the D call from the table, unchecked against the DNA. TRBV1 is deemed a pseudogene. The CDR3 length is 20 residues. CDR3 sequence: CTSSELDRGNPGKWKETQYF. The CDR3 DNA follows: TGCACCAGCAGCGAACTGGATAGGGGCAACCCGGGTAAGTGGAAAGAGACCCAGTACTTC.

Worth noting for this clone: Other nucleotide sequences in the sample specify the same CDR3. The chain is built from TRBV2 and TRBJ2-3; TRBD2 aligns across 10 bases. V was pared by 6 bases and J by 0 bases, with 3 bases of the junction left unmatched. This CDR3 is 15 amino acids long. Germline-derived CDR1 and CDR2 are SNHLY and FYNNEI. Here the CDR3 DNA reads TGTGCCAGCAGCGTACTAGCGGGGAGCACAGATACGCAGTATTTT. This codes for CASSVLAGSTDTQYF.

This chain links TRBV6-5 with TRBJ1-1; no definite D call. The germline V and J ends were trimmed by 2 bases and 3 bases, with 10 bases remaining between them. CDR1 and CDR2 from the germline V gene are MNHEY and SVGAGI. The CDR3 runs 14 residues. CDR3 sequence (DNA): TGTGCCAGCAGTTACAGGAGCGGGGACACTGAAGCTTTCTTT. It encodes CASSYRSGDTEAFF.

A few counts support this clone. The chain joins TRBV7-8 to TRBJ1-5; possible D gene TRBD1, 5 bases. V was shortened by 0 bases and J by 1 base, with 7 bases between the two germline ends. CDR1 is SGHVS, CDR2 FQNEAQ, per germline. The CDR3 sequence is 15 residues long. This chain's CDR3 is CASSLARGSNQPQHF. In nucleotides, the CDR3 is TGTGCCAGCAGCTTAGCGCGGGGGAGCAATCAGCCCCAGCATTTT. Using reference TRBV7-8 and TRBJ1-5 for the parts outside the CDR3, the full variable domain is GAGVSQSPRYKVAKRGQDVALRCDPISGHVSLFWYQQALGQGPEFLTYFQNEAQLDKSGLPSDRFFAERPEGSVSTLKIQRTQQEDSAVYLCASSLARGSNQPQHFGDGTRLSIL.

The chain couples TRBV3-1 (or the pseudogene TRBV3-2) to TRBJ2-1, with TRBD2 matching 10 bases. The V gene end was trimmed by 0 bases and the J gene end by 8 bases; junction bases not matched to a gene: 13. Germline V gene lookup returns CDR1 LGHDT and CDR2 YNNKEL (reference sequence). This CDR3 is built from 18 residues. The CDR3 sequence is CASSQERGSSGSRDEQFF. DNA of the CDR3: TGTGCCAGCAGCCAAGAAAGAGGATCTAGCGGGAGTAGGGATGAGCAGTTCTTC.

This chain connects TRBV19 to TRBJ2-2; 8 nucleotides line up with TRBD2. The CDR3 is 14 residues long. V gave up 6 bases and J gave up 1 base; unmatched junction bases: 1. Germline values: CDR1 LNHDA, CDR2 SQIVND (reference sequence). Here the CDR3 reads CASRSGRNTGELFF. The CDR3 region has the DNA TGTGCCAGTAGGAGCGGGAGGAACACCGGGGAGCTGTTTTTT.